Following are 11 T cell receptor beta chains from one sample sequenced in a study of blood T cell repertoires in COVID-19. Sequencing used immunoSEQ multiplex PCR; TCRdb keeps in-frame clones, though not all of them. Among roughly 260,000 clones listed, about 91% were seen once. The specimen was peripheral blood. Receptor source: a person between 18 and 35 years old with COVID-19, enrolled during active disease.

The chain uses TRBV19 and TRBJ1-1, with 8 bases aligning to TRBD1. The ends lost 6 bases at V and 6 bases at J; junction bases unmatched: 3. There are 12 residues in the CDR3. Per germline, CDR1 LNHDA and CDR2 SQIVND (reference sequence). The CDR3 bases are TGTGCCAGTAGGGACAGGGTCGCTGAAGCTTTCTTT. The encoded protein is CASRDRVAEAFF.

The chain employs TRBV28 and TRBJ2-7; the match to TRBD2 covers 8 bases. The junction had 2 bases not matched to a gene; V was cut back by 2 bases and J by 2 bases. The CDR3 has 14 amino acids. Germline V gene sequence: CDR1 MDHEN, CDR2 SYDVKM. The CDR3 here is CASSLPGGAYEQYF. The CDR3 DNA is TGTGCCAGCAGTTTACCGGGAGGGGCCTACGAGCAGTACTTC.

The chain uses TRBV5-1 and TRBJ1-1; D is unclear. CDR1 and CDR2 (germline): SGHRS, YFSETQ. CDR3 length: 15 amino acids. Trimming shortened V by 2 bases and J by 1 base, and 12 bases separated the two germline ends. CDR3 amino acids: CASSFNGNKNTEAFF. The CDR3 DNA follows: TGCGCCAGCAGCTTCAACGGGAATAAGAACACTGAAGCTTTCTTT. The full variable domain, with the rest looked up from reference TRBV5-1 and TRBJ1-1, is KAGVTQTPRYLIKTRGQQVTLSCSPISGHRSVSWYQQTPGQGLQFLFEYFSETQRNKGNFPGRFSGRQFSNSRSEMNVSTLELGDSALYLCASSFNGNKNTEAFFGQGTRLTVV.

This chain uses TRBV19 with TRBJ2-2; D remains unclear. The germline V and J ends were trimmed by 5 bases and 4 bases, with 8 bases remaining between them. The CDR3 consists of 13 residues. Per germline, CDR1 LNHDA and CDR2 SQIVND (reference sequence). In DNA, the CDR3 is TGTGCCAGTAGTGAACTTGTCACCGGGGAGCTGTTTTTT. As protein: CASSELVTGELFF.

The rearrangement uses TRBV28 and TRBJ1-5; D is ambiguous. The CDR3 has 11 residues. The germline CDR1 and CDR2 sequences are MDHEN and SYDVKM. V was clipped by 5 bases and J by 4 bases, with 3 bases between them. CDR3 in amino acids: CASSPNQPQHF. In DNA, the CDR3 is TGTGCCAGCAGTCCTAATCAGCCCCAGCATTTT.

The chain joins TRBV19 to TRBJ2-1, with 13 bases identical to TRBD2. The V segment lost 5 bases and the J segment 4 bases; nucleotides outside the gene matches: 5. Germline CDR1 is LNHDA and CDR2 is SQIVND (reference sequence). The CDR3 totals 16 residues. The CDR3 loop is CASSLGLAGPYNEQFF. The DNA for the CDR3 is TGTGCCAGTAGTCTGGGACTAGCGGGACCTTACAATGAGCAGTTCTTC.

The rearrangement joins TRBV7-2 to TRBJ2-7, with 7 nucleotides matching TRBD2. V was pared by 1 base and J by 2 bases, with 8 bases of the junction left unmatched. The CDR3 is 16 residues long. Germline V gene lookup returns CDR1 SGHTA and CDR2 FQGNSA. CDR3 amino acids: CASSLDSSGNAYEQYF. The CDR3 coding sequence is TGTGCCAGCAGCTTAGACTCAAGCGGGAACGCCTACGAGCAGTACTTC.

The chain links TRBV30 to TRBJ2-5, with TRBD1 as a possible D gene (6 bases). The CDR3 runs to 12 residues. Per germline, CDR1 GTSNPN and CDR2 SVGIG (reference sequence). V lost 4 bases, J lost 4 bases, and 10 bases lay in between. The CDR3 spells CAWNRVGETQYF. The CDR3 DNA sequence: TGTGCCTGGAACAGGGTCGGAGAGACCCAGTACTTC.

The chain has TRBV25-1 and TRBJ2-3; 7 bases are a match to TRBD2. The germline V gene has CDR1 MGHDK and CDR2 SYGVNS. The CDR3 length is 13 residues. The junction had 6 bases not matched to a gene; V was cut back by 11 bases and J by 1 base. Here the CDR3 DNA reads TGTGCCTCCGGCGGGAGTGGCACAGATACGCAGTATTTT. It specifies CASGGSGTDTQYF.

The rearrangement uses TRBV12-2 and TRBJ2-7; TRBD2, the D gene given by the table, was not confirmed from the DNA. TRBV12-2 is noted as a pseudogene. The length of the CDR3 is 15 residues. DNA of the CDR3: TGTGCAAGTCGCCCTTCTCTAGCGCTGACCTACGAGCAGTACTTC. Translated, it gives CASRPSLALTYEQYF.

This chain connects TRBV9 to TRBJ2-2; D remains ambiguous. V dropped 0 bases and J dropped 6 bases, with 12 bases sitting between them. Germline CDR1 SGDLS, CDR2 YYNGEE. The CDR3 covers 15 residues. The DNA for the CDR3 is TGTGCCAGCAGCGTAGCCCCTTACAGTGCCGGGGAGCTGTTTTTT. It yields the protein CASSVAPYSAGELFF.